These 28 T cell receptor beta chains originate from one sample sequenced in a study of response to subunit inactivated influenza vaccine. TCRdb reprocessed the RT-PCR reads with MiXCR, giving one entry per CDR3 protein. The sample lists about 500,000 distinct CDR3 sequences, 15% to 20% occurring once. The material was CD4+ T cells sorted from PBMCs, obtained less than 25 months after vaccination. These receptors originate from a man between 45 and 75 years old who received an inactivated influenza vaccine.

This clonotype occurred a few times. CDR3 in DNA: TGCGCCAGCAGCTTTGAAGCAGCAAATTCACCCCTCCACTTT. Its translation is CASSFEAANSPLHF. The chain employs TRBV5-1 and TRBJ1-6; D is unresolved. Trimming shortened V by 2 bases and J by 7 bases, and 10 bases separated the two germline ends. Per germline, CDR1 SGHRS and CDR2 YFSETQ. The CDR3 runs 14 residues.

This clonotype was found many times. J is TRBJ1-5 and V is TRBV7-2; weak D call: TRBD1 (6 bases). V was cut by 6 bases and J by 7 bases, with 16 bases left in between. The CDR3 covers 14 residues. Germline CDR1 SGHTA, CDR2 FQGNSA. Written as DNA, the CDR3 is TGTGCCAGCAGTTTCCTACAGGGAGGGCAGCCCCAGCATTTT. It encodes CASSFLQGGQPQHF.

The rearrangement uses TRBV29-1 and TRBJ1-4; 7 bases agree with TRBD1. With 7 bases clipped from V and 6 bases from J, the junction kept 8 bases outside the gene matches. Germline-derived CDR1 and CDR2 are SQVTM and ANQGSEA. There are 13 residues in the CDR3. CDR3 nucleotide sequence: TGCAGCGCTCAGACAGGGACGGATGAAAAACTGTTTTTT. Translation gives CSAQTGTDEKLFF. The complete variable domain, with remaining parts taken from reference TRBV29-1 and TRBJ1-4, reads SAVISQKPSRDICQRGTSLTIQCQVDSQVTMMFWYRQQPGQSLTLIATANQGSEATYESGFVIDKFPISRPNLTFSTLTVSNMSPEDSSIYLCSAQTGTDEKLFFGSGTQLSVL.

Many counts were recorded for this clonotype. J is TRBJ2-7 and V is TRBV29-1; 7 bases line up with TRBD1. The CDR3 covers 14 residues. V lost 6 bases and J lost 2; bases outside the gene matches: 10. Germline CDR1 SQVTM, CDR2 ANQGSEA. This CDR3 is CSVLIEQGPYEQYF. The DNA of the CDR3 is TGCAGCGTACTTATCGAACAGGGGCCCTACGAGCAGTACTTC.

This clonotype was counted ten times or more. The chain carries TRBV12-3 or TRBV12-4 and TRBJ2-5; 9 nucleotides agree with TRBD1. The ends lost 6 bases at V and 1 base at J; junction bases unmatched: 0. CDR3 length: 13 amino acids. CDR3 DNA sequence: TGTGCCAGCAGGACAGGGGGCCAAGAGACCCAGTACTTC. It specifies CASRTGGQETQYF.

V usage is TRBV3-1 and J usage is TRBJ2-1, with TRBD2 matching 7 bases. CDR1 is LGHDT and CDR2 is YNNKEL in the germline V gene (reference sequence). V was pared by 1 base and J by 4 bases, with 7 bases of the junction left unmatched. The CDR3 has 16 amino acids. The CDR3 bases are TGTGCCAGCAGCCAAGTGGGAGGGGCCAATTACAATGAGCAGTTCTTC. It yields the protein CASSQVGGANYNEQFF.

The chain employs TRBV7-2 and TRBJ2-3; tentative D call: TRBD1 (5 bases). V shed 5 bases and J shed 3 bases, with 6 bases lying between them. Germline values: CDR1 SGHTA, CDR2 FQGNSA. The CDR3 is 12 residues long. The DNA of the CDR3 is TGTGCCAGCAGCAGACAGACAGATACGCAGTATTTT. Its translation is CASSRQTDTQYF.

This chain uses TRBV10-2 with TRBJ2-7, with 11 bases that match TRBD1. Germline assignment: CDR1 WSHSY and CDR2 SAAADI. The CDR3 totals 15 residues. Trimming removed 3 bases from V and 1 base from J; junction bases left unmatched: 2. The CDR3 nucleotides are TGCGCCAGCAGTGACGGACAGGGGGCTTCCTACGAGCAGTACTTC. Protein product: CASSDGQGASYEQYF.

This clonotype was observed a handful of times. V and J are TRBV25-1 and TRBJ1-5; 8 bases map to TRBD1. Germline V gene data show CDR1 as MGHDK and CDR2 as SYGVNS. Unmatched junction bases numbered 4, after V lost 5 bases and J lost 4 bases. The CDR3 is 14 residues long. The CDR3 loop is CASSKTGVNQPQHF. The DNA for the CDR3 is TGTGCCAGCAGTAAGACAGGGGTTAATCAGCCCCAGCATTTT.

This chain uses TRBV7-8 with TRBJ2-7; TRBD2 matches 8 bases. Trimming took 1 base from V and 2 from J; bases not matched to a gene: 13. Germline V gene lookup returns CDR1 SGHVS and CDR2 FQNEAQ. The CDR3 runs 18 residues. The CDR3 DNA follows: TGTGCCAGCAGCTTAGGCTCGGCCTTAGCGGGACGACCCTACGAGCAGTACTTC. Translated, it gives CASSLGSALAGRPYEQYF.

Many counts were recorded for this clonotype. The V call is TRBV20-1, the J call TRBJ1-2; 8 nucleotides match TRBD1. The CDR3 runs 12 residues. The germline CDR1 and CDR2 sequences are DFQATT and SNEGSKA (reference sequence). After removal of 4 bases from V and 4 bases from J, the junction contained 2 bases not matched to a gene. The CDR3 protein is CSATGGSYGYTF. Here the CDR3 DNA reads TGCAGTGCTACAGGGGGCAGCTATGGCTACACCTTC.

V gene TRBV27 combines with J gene TRBJ2-7; 7 nucleotides agree with TRBD1. The CDR3 runs 14 residues. The germline CDR1 and CDR2 sequences are MNHEY and SMNVEV (reference sequence). V shed 6 bases, J shed 2 bases, and the junction held 7 bases outside the gene matches. CDR3 DNA sequence: TGTGCCAGCAGATGGGGGCAGGGGGCCTACGAGCAGTACTTC. This sequence encodes CASRWGQGAYEQYF.

The chain has TRBV5-5 and TRBJ2-3, with D tentatively TRBD2 (5 bases). Trimming shortened V by 5 bases and J by 0 bases, and 16 bases separated the two germline ends. This CDR3 spans 16 amino acids. Germline CDR1 reads SGHKS; CDR2 reads YYEKEE (reference sequence). CDR3 nucleotide sequence: TGTGCCAGCAGTCCCCCGGGTCGGAGGAGCACAGATACGCAGTATTTT. Protein product: CASSPPGRRSTDTQYF.

The gene calls are TRBV3-1 and TRBJ2-3; D is uncertain. The CDR3 totals 13 residues. Germline V lookup: CDR1 LGHDT, CDR2 YNNKEL (reference sequence). V was clipped by 4 bases and J by 0 bases, with 5 bases between them. CDR3 coding DNA: TGTGCCAGCAGCCGCCTAAGCACAGATACGCAGTATTTT. It encodes CASSRLSTDTQYF.

As for this clonotype: One junction end disagrees with the germline gene, perhaps due to a read error. The chain uses TRBV5-1 and TRBJ1-1; D not certain. The CDR3 totals 13 residues. Per germline, CDR1 SGHRS and CDR2 YFSETQ. The CDR3 loop is CASSLVQNTKAFF. DNA of the CDR3: TGCGCCAGCAGCTTGGTACAGAACACTAAAGCTTTCTTT.

As DNA, the CDR3 is TGTGCCAGCAGCCGCACTAGCGGGAGCTCCTACGAGCAGTACTTC. It encodes CASSRTSGSSYEQYF. This rearrangement joins TRBV6-2 or TRBV6-3 to TRBJ2-7; the match to TRBD2 covers 11 bases. The CDR3 is made up of 15 amino acids. Trimming took 6 bases from V and 0 from J; bases not matched to a gene: 4. Germline CDR1 is MNHEY and CDR2 is SVGEGT.

The table lists this clonotype with many counts. The V gene is TRBV7-2, the J gene TRBJ1-2; possibly TRBD1 for D (6 bases). Germline V gives CDR1 SGHTA, CDR2 FQGNSA. Between the trimmed V and J ends, which lost 6 bases and 0 bases, there was a span of 14 bases. This CDR3 has 15 residues. CDR3 DNA: TGTGCCAGCAGTTCGGGGGGCGGATCTAACTATGGCTACACCTTC. Translating gives CASSSGGGSNYGYTF. Drawing the rest from reference TRBV7-2 and TRBJ1-2, the complete variable domain is GAGVSQSPSNKVTEKGKDVELRCDPISGHTALYWYRQSLGQGLEFLIYFQGNSAPDKSGLPSDRFSAERTGGSVSTLTIQRTQQEDSAVYLCASSSGGGSNYGYTFGSGTRLTVV.

The chain couples TRBV15 to TRBJ2-7; 7 nucleotides match TRBD2. Per the germline V gene, CDR1 is LNHNV and CDR2 is YYDKDF (reference sequence). The junction had 8 bases not matched to a gene; V was cut back by 5 bases and J by 4 bases. This CDR3 spans 14 amino acids. The chain's CDR3 is CATSPSRGRYEQYF. CDR3 DNA: TGTGCCACCAGCCCATCGCGGGGGAGGTACGAGCAGTACTTC.

This clonotype has a count of ten or more. V usage is TRBV5-1 and J usage is TRBJ2-7; the match to TRBD1 covers 8 bases. From germline, CDR1 is SGHRS and CDR2 YFSETQ. The CDR3 loop spans 14 amino acids. The trim removed 4 bases at V and 3 bases at J, leaving 6 bases unmatched. Here the CDR3 reads CASSDGTGYYEQYF. For the CDR3, the DNA is TGCGCCAGCAGCGACGGGACAGGTTACTACGAGCAGTACTTC.

This rearrangement joins TRBV12-3 or TRBV12-4 to TRBJ2-2; the match to TRBD2 covers 9 bases. The length of the CDR3 is 17 residues. Trimming at V came to 5 bases and at J to 3 bases, leaving 10 bases not matched to a gene. In DNA, the CDR3 is TGTGCCAGCAGTCCGCCCTCTAGCGGGATTTACACCGGGGAGCTGTTTTTT. It translates to CASSPPSSGIYTGELFF.

The V call is TRBV9, the J call TRBJ1-6; TRBD1 agrees at 7 bases. Germline lookup yields CDR1 SGDLS and CDR2 YYNGEE. The V segment lost 3 bases and the J segment 9 bases; nucleotides outside the gene matches: 9. The CDR3 covers 15 residues. DNA for the CDR3: TGTGCCAGCAGCGGCCCCGGGACAGTAGGTTCACCCCTCCACTTT. Translating gives CASSGPGTVGSPLHF.

This clonotype has a handful of counts. The rearrangement joins TRBV3-1 to TRBJ2-5; TRBD2 agrees at 8 bases. Per the germline V gene, CDR1 is LGHDT and CDR2 is YNNKEL (reference sequence). The CDR3 spans 17 residues. Trimming removed 4 bases from V and 5 bases from J; junction bases left unmatched: 15. In DNA, the CDR3 is TGTGCCAGCAGCCCCGGGCCGCAAGCGGGGGCGAGGGAGACCCAGTACTTC. Amino acids: CASSPGPQAGARETQYF.

The V gene is TRBV5-6, the J gene TRBJ2-5; the D gene is possibly TRBD1 (6 bases). The CDR3 loop spans 15 amino acids. The germline V gene encodes CDR1 SGHDT and CDR2 YYEEEE. V was trimmed by 3 bases and J by 2 bases, leaving 14 bases between them. CDR3 DNA: TGTGCCAGCAGCTCAGGGGCTTGGGGGCAAGAGACCCAGTACTTC. Its translation is CASSSGAWGQETQYF.

V gene TRBV7-9 combines with J gene TRBJ1-6; no reliable D call. The CDR3 spans 15 residues. V was shortened by 5 bases and J by 7 bases, with 15 bases between the two germline ends. Germline assignment: CDR1 SEHNR and CDR2 FQNEAQ (reference sequence). Here the CDR3 DNA reads TGTGCCAGCAGCCCTGATTTGATGGGGAATTCACCCCTCCACTTT. Translating it yields CASSPDLMGNSPLHF. The full variable domain, completed using reference TRBV7-9 and TRBJ1-6, is DTGVSQNPRHKITKRGQNVTFRCDPISEHNRLYWYRQTLGQGPEFLTYFQNEAQLEKSRLLSDRFSAERPKGSFSTLEIQRTEQGDSAMYLCASSPDLMGNSPLHFGNGTRLTVT.

The table lists this clonotype with a few counts. The chain combines TRBV12-3 or TRBV12-4 with TRBJ2-7; D ambiguous. With 5 bases removed from V and 5 bases from J, the gap between germline ends came to 19 bases. The CDR3 extends over 15 amino acids. CDR3 nucleotides: TGTGCCAGCAGTCCCTCGGTACGGGCGTCCCACGAGCAGTACTTC. Translating it yields CASSPSVRASHEQYF.

Here the CDR3 DNA reads TGTGCCAGCAGTTATGGCGTCCAGTCTGGAAACACCATATATTTT. Translating it yields CASSYGVQSGNTIYF. The chain has TRBV6-5 and TRBJ1-3; D is ambiguous. Trimming cost V 3 bases and J 1 base, with 10 bases left between them. CDR3 length equals 15 residues. Germline CDR1 and CDR2: MNHEY and SVGAGI.

The V and J genes are TRBV9 and TRBJ1-2; perhaps TRBD1 as D (6 bases). The CDR3 is 14 amino acids. Trimming left V 7 bases short and J 7 bases short, with 20 bases between. Germline CDR1 reads SGDLS; CDR2 reads YYNGEE. The CDR3, as DNA: TGTGCCAGCCGTCGAGGGTCCGGGGGCCCTGGCTACACCTTC. The encoded protein is CASRRGSGGPGYTF.

The rearrangement links TRBV18 to TRBJ1-4; D gene ambiguous. Germline CDR1 KGHSH, CDR2 LQKENI. Trimming shortened V by 3 bases and J by 4 bases, and 6 bases separated the two germline ends. The CDR3 loop spans 13 amino acids. CDR3 nucleotide sequence: TGTGCCAGCTCACCGAGCCTTAATGAAAAACTGTTTTTT. Its translation: CASSPSLNEKLFF.